This TCR beta chain was observed in a study of T cells in Graves' hyperthyroidism and ophthalmopathy. The CDR3 is 12 residues long. Trimming removed 4 bases from V and 4 bases from J, with 7 bases in between. Germline values: CDR1 ENHRY, CDR2 SYGVKD. There were TCR beta CDR3 regions amplified from RNA transcripts. Researchers ran a first-round RT-PCR on the TCR CDR3 using the HTBI primer set. MiXCR, run by TCRdb on the multiplex PCR reads, gives a single entry per CDR3 protein. Of approximately 490,000 distinct CDR3 sequences in the sample, less than 25% were seen once. The study excluded patients with uncontrolled infection, other autoimmune disease, pregnancy or lactation. Diagnoses rested on clinical symptoms, serum thyroxine and TRAb, thyroid ultrasound and orbital computed tomography.

V and J are TRBV10-3 and TRBJ1-2, with D tentatively TRBD1 (6 bases). The sequence came from a woman aged 70-85 years with Graves' ophthalmopathy. Sequences were obtained from blood. Here the CDR3 DNA reads TGTGCCATCAGTGGACAGGTCTATGGCTACACCTTC. As protein: CAISGQVYGYTF.